Each of the 16 T cell receptor beta chains below was sequenced from the same sample in a study of cytomegalovirus exposure and HLA in healthy donors. Repertoires were generated with immunoSEQ multiplex PCR, while TCRdb's copy carries only in-frame clones and drops some. The data show approximately 150,000 clones, around 85% seen once. Sequenced sample: PBMCs. The receptors come from a man aged 30-40 years in good health and CMV-seropositive.

This chain joins TRBV6-5 and TRBJ2-3, with 11 bases identical to TRBD2. CDR3 size: 14 residues. Germline values: CDR1 MNHEY, CDR2 SVGAGI. CDR3 sequence: CGSASGGYTDTQYF. In DNA, the CDR3 is TGTGGGTCGGCTAGCGGGGGGTACACAGATACGCAGTATTTT.

The J gene is TRBJ1-3, the V gene TRBV2; TRBD1 matches at 8 bases. V lost 4 bases to trimming and J lost 6 bases; unmatched junction nucleotides: 8. Looked up from germline, CDR1 is SNHLY and CDR2 is FYNNEI. CDR3 length equals 15 residues. The CDR3 spells CASSASGQGPNTIYF. In nucleotides, the CDR3 is TGTGCCAGCAGTGCCTCAGGACAGGGACCAAACACCATATATTTT.

The rearrangement links TRBV5-1 to TRBJ1-4; 10 bases fit TRBD1. Looked up from germline, CDR1 is SGHRS and CDR2 is YFSETQ. V lost 4 bases, J lost 2 bases, and 5 bases stayed unmatched. The CDR3 is made up of 16 amino acids. CDR3 in DNA: TGCGCCAGCAGCCTCGGACAGGGGGTGACTAATGAAAAACTGTTTTTT. It yields the protein CASSLGQGVTNEKLFF.

V usage is TRBV19 and J usage is TRBJ1-2; 8 bases are shared with TRBD1. Trimming at V came to 6 bases and at J to 7 bases, leaving 7 bases not matched to a gene. The CDR3 contains 13 residues. The germline V gene encodes CDR1 LNHDA and CDR2 SQIVND (reference sequence). CDR3: CASRTDRVIGYTF. CDR3 in DNA: TGTGCCAGTAGGACGGACAGGGTTATTGGCTACACCTTC.

This rearrangement joins TRBV2 to TRBJ1-5; 8 nucleotides agree with TRBD1. Trimming cost V 6 bases and J 7 bases; bases outside gene matches: 8. The germline gives CDR1 SNHLY, CDR2 FYNNEI. This CDR3 is 14 amino acids long. The CDR3 is CASRVTGGRQPQHF. CDR3 in DNA: TGTGCCAGCAGAGTTACAGGGGGTCGGCAGCCCCAGCATTTT.

V and J are TRBV9 and TRBJ2-5; a weak D match, TRBD1 (5 bases). In germline, CDR1 is SGDLS, CDR2 YYNGEE. This CDR3 spans 13 amino acids. Trimming shortened V by 2 bases and J by 5 bases, and 10 bases separated the two germline ends. In nucleotides, the CDR3 is TGTGCCAGCAGCGTGGCAGGGATCGAGACCCAGTACTTC. This sequence encodes CASSVAGIETQYF.

The V gene is TRBV5-6, the J gene TRBJ2-3; weak D call: TRBD1 (7 bases). V was shortened by 4 bases and J by 3 bases, with 21 bases between the two germline ends. CDR3 length equals 17 residues. Germline CDR1 SGHDT, CDR2 YYEEEE. CDR3: CASSGGGTVGPTDTQYF. The CDR3 nucleotides read TGTGCCAGCAGCGGTGGGGGGACAGTGGGACCGACAGATACGCAGTATTTT.

The chain is built from TRBV20-1 and TRBJ1-2, with no clear D. CDR3 length: 10 amino acids. The V end was cut by 6 bases, the J end by 4 bases, with 6 bases between. CDR1 and CDR2 (germline): DFQATT, SNEGSKA (reference sequence). DNA for the CDR3: TGCAGTGCCGAGCTCTATGGCTACACCTTC. This codes for CSAELYGYTF.

This chain connects TRBV5-1 to TRBJ2-1, with 11 bases that match TRBD2. The length of the CDR3 is 15 residues. V was pared by 2 bases and J by 10 bases, with 8 bases of the junction left unmatched. The germline V gene has CDR1 SGHRS and CDR2 YFSETQ. CDR3 residues: CASSFLAGGEGEQFF. CDR3 nucleotide sequence: TGCGCCAGCAGCTTTCTAGCGGGGGGAGAGGGAGAGCAGTTCTTC.

V gene TRBV5-6 combines with J gene TRBJ1-2, with TRBD1 matching over 10 bases. Germline CDR1 and CDR2: SGHDT and YYEEEE. The junction had 12 bases not matched to a gene; V was cut back by 6 bases and J by 7 bases. This CDR3 comprises 15 residues. The chain's CDR3 is CASTETGGAGRGYTF. As DNA, the CDR3 is TGTGCCAGCACTGAGACAGGGGGCGCGGGACGTGGCTACACCTTC.

The V gene is TRBV27, the J gene TRBJ1-5; maybe TRBD1 (6 bases). The ends were cut back, 5 bases at V and 7 bases at J, with 9 bases in the middle. Germline V gene sequence: CDR1 MNHEY, CDR2 SMNVEV (reference sequence). The CDR3 has 12 residues. The DNA for the CDR3 is TGTGCCAGCAGTACAGGGTTACAGCCCCAGCATTTT. Translation gives CASSTGLQPQHF.

As regards this clone: Other DNA sequences of this sample code for an identical CDR3. J is TRBJ2-2 and V is TRBV7-3; unclear D gene. This CDR3 spans 14 amino acids. V dropped 5 bases and J dropped 1 base, with 8 bases sitting between them. CDR1 and CDR2 from the germline V gene are SGHTA and FQGTGA. CDR3 in amino acids: CASSPTGNTGELFF. The CDR3 region has the DNA TGTGCCAGCAGCCCGACGGGGAACACCGGGGAGCTGTTTTTT. Combining the CDR3 with reference TRBV7-3 and TRBJ2-2 gives the whole variable domain GAGVSQTPSNKVTEKGKYVELRCDPISGHTALYWYRQSLGQGPEFLIYFQGTGAADDSGLPNDRFFAVRPEGSVSTLKIQRTERGDSAVYLCASSPTGNTGELFFGEGSRLTVL.

V is TRBV9 and J is TRBJ2-7; 7 bases agree with TRBD1. The J segment lost 1 base and the V segment lost 4 bases, leaving 8 bases of the junction unmatched. The CDR3 is 15 amino acids. The germline V gene encodes CDR1 SGDLS and CDR2 YYNGEE. The DNA for the CDR3 is TGTGCCAGCAGCCCCAAGACAGGGTGGTCCTACGAGCAGTACTTC. This gives the protein CASSPKTGWSYEQYF.

This CDR3 reads CASSLAEDYGYTF. As DNA, the CDR3 is TGCGCCAGCAGCTTGGCTGAGGACTATGGCTACACCTTC. The rearrangement uses TRBV5-1 and TRBJ1-2; the D is unclear. The CDR3 extends over 13 amino acids. V was trimmed by 0 bases and J by 3 bases, leaving 6 bases between them. Germline CDR1 reads SGHRS; CDR2 reads YFSETQ.

Only one count was recorded for this clone. This sequence joins TRBV9 and TRBJ2-1, with 10 bases identical to TRBD2. J was trimmed by 9 bases and V by 0 bases; bases with no gene match: 9. There are 16 residues in the CDR3. Germline values: CDR1 SGDLS, CDR2 YYNGEE. The CDR3 DNA reads TGTGCCAGCAGCGTAGGGGCTAGCGGGGGCGGGGGTGAGCAGTTCTTC. This translates into CASSVGASGGGGEQFF.

The chain combines TRBV11-2 with TRBJ2-7; 9 bases are shared with TRBD1. This CDR3 is 14 amino acids long. CDR1 and CDR2 (germline): SGHAT, FQNNGV. The J segment lost 3 bases and the V segment lost 7 bases, leaving 7 bases of the junction unmatched. CDR3 sequence: CASKETGGLYEQYF. The DNA for the CDR3 is TGTGCCAGCAAGGAAACAGGGGGCCTCTACGAGCAGTACTTC.